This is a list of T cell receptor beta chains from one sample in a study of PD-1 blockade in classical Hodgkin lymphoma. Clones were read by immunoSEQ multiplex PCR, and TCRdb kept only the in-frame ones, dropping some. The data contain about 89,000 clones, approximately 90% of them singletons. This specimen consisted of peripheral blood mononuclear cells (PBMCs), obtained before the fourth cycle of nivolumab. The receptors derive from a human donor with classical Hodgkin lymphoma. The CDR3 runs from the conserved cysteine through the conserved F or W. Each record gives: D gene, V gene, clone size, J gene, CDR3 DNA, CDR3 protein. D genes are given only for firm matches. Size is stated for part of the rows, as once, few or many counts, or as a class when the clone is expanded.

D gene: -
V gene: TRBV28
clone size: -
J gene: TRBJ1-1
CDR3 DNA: TGTGCCAGCAGGCCCTACACGGGGGGGAACACTGAAGCTTTTTTT
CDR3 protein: CASRPYTGGNTEAFF

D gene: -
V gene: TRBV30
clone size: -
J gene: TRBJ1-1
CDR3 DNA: TGTGCCTGGAGTGTAGGCGGGGCCACTGAAGCTTTCTTT
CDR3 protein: CAWSVGGATEAFF

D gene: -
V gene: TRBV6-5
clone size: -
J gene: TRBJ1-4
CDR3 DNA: TGTGCCAGCGCAACCCGGAGGGACAATGAAAAACTGTTTTTT
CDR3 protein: CASATRRDNEKLFF

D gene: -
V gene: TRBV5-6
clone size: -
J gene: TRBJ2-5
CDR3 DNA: TGTGCCAGCAGCTTGGCCCGGTTAAAGACCCAGTACTTC
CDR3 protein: CASSLARLKTQYF

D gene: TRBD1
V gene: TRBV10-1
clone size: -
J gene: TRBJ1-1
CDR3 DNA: TGCGCCAGCAGGACAGGGTTCGGCACTGAAGCTTTCTTT
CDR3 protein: CASRTGFGTEAFF

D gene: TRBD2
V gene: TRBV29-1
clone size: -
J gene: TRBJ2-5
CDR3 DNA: TGCAGCGTTGGCAGGGAGGGAGAGACCCAGTACTTC
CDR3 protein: CSVGREGETQYF

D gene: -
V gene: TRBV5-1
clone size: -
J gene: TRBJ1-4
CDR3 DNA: TGCGCCAGCAGCTTGACAGGGGAAAAACTGTTTTTT
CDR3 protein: CASSLTGEKLFF

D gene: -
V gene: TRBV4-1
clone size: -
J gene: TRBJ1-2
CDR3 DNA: TGCGCCAGCAGCCAAGATGGACCGGCAGGGTATGGCTACACCTTC
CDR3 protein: CASSQDGPAGYGYTF

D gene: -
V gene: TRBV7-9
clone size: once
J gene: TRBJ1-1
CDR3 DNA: TGTGCCAGCAGACAAAGGACAGAACCCTATCGGAACACTGAAGCTTTCTTT
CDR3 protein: CASRQRTEPYRNTEAFF

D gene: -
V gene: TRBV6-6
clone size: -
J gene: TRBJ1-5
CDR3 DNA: TGTGCCAGCGGATACGAACAGCCCCAGCATTTT
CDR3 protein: CASGYEQPQHF

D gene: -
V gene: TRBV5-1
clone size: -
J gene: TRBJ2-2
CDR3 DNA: TGCGCCAGCAGCTTGGATGGCAGTCCGAACACCGGGGAGCTGTTTTTT
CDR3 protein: CASSLDGSPNTGELFF

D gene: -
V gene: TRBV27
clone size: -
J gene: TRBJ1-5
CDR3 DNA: TGTGCCAGCAGTTTATTAGGCTCAGGGGGCAATCAGCCCCAGCATTTT
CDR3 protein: CASSLLGSGGNQPQHF

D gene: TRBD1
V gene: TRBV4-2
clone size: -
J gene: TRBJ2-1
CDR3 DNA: TGTGCCAGCAGCCAAAGAGGACAGGGCGTCTACAATGAGCAGTTCTTC
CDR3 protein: CASSQRGQGVYNEQFF

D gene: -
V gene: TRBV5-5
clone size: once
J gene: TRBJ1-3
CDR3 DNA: TGTGCCAGCAGCTTGGAAACGGGGCGTATGGGTGAGGACACCATATATTTT
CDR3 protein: CASSLETGRMGEDTIYF

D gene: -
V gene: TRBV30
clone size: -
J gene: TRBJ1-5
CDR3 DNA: TGTGCCTGGAGCCCGGTTTTAGTGGGGAGTAATAGCAATCAGCCCCAGCATTTT
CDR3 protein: CAWSPVLVGSNSNQPQHF

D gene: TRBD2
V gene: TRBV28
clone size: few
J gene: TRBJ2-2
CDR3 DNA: TGTGCCAGCAGGGGCAGGACTAGCTACACCGGGGAGCTGTTTTTT
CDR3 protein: CASRGRTSYTGELFF

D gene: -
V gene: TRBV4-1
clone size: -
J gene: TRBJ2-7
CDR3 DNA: TGCGCCAGCAGCCTCCGACGGAACTCCTACGAGCAGTACTTC
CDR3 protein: CASSLRRNSYEQYF

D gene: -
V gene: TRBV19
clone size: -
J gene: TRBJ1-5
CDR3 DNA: TGTGCCAGTACCCTCACCACGGGTCAAGGAGGGCAGCCCCAGCATTTT
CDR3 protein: CASTLTTGQGGQPQHF

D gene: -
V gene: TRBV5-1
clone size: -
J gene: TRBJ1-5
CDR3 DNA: TGCGCCAGCAGAGATAAGACAGAGAAAAATCAGCCCCAGCATTTT
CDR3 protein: CASRDKTEKNQPQHF

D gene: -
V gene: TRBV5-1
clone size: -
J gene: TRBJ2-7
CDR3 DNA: TGCGCCAGCAGGCCCCGCACCGCTCATCTAGCGATCCACGAGCAGTACTTC
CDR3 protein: CASRPRTAHLAIHEQYF

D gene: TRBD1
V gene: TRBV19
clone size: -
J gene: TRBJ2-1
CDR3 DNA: TGTGCCAGTAGTATATCTCCGGGACAGGGCAATGAGCAGTTCTTC
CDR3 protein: CASSISPGQGNEQFF

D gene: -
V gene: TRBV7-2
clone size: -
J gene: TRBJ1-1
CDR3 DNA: TGTGCCAGCAGCCAAGAAGTGGGGCTTGAAGCTTTCTTT
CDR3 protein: CASSQEVGLEAFF

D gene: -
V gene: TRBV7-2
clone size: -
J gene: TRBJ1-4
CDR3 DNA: TGTGCCAGCAGCTTAAGTGGCAATGAAAAACTGTTTTTT
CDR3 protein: CASSLSGNEKLFF

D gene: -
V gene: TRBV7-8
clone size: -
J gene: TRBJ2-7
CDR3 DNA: TGTGCCAGCAGCCTAAGGTTCGGACCCTACGAGCAGTACTTC
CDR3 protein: CASSLRFGPYEQYF

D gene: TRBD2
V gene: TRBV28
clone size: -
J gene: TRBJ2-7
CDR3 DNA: TGTGCCAGCAGCGAACAACGACTAGCGGCCTACGAGCAGTACTTC
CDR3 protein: CASSEQRLAAYEQYF

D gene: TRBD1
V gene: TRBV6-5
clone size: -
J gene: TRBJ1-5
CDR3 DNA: TGTGCCAGCAAGACAGGGTATCAGCCCCAGCATTTT
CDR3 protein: CASKTGYQPQHF

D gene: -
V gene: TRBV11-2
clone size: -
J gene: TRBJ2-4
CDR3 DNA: TGTGCCAGCACCGCAAGCGTAGGGCATCCCAAAAACATTCAGTACTTC
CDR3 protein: CASTASVGHPKNIQYF

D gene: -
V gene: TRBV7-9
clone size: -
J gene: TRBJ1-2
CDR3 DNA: TGTGCCAGCAGCTTAGCTTTGTCTGACTATGGCTACACCTTC
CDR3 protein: CASSLALSDYGYTF

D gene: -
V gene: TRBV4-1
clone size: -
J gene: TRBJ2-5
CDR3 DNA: TGCGCCAGCAGCCAAGCCTCCAGGGGTGGAGAGACCCAGTACTTC
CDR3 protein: CASSQASRGGETQYF

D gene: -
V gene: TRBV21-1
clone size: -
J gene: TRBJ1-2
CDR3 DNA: TGTGCCAGCAGGACCAGGGAATCGACAGGGAAGGCGGTTTTAGGGGGCTACACCTTC
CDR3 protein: CASRTRESTGKAVLGGYTF

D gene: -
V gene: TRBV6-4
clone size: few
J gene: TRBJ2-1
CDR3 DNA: TGTGCCAGCAGTGACGGTCGGCGGCTATCTCATGAGCAGTTCTTC
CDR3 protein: CASSDGRRLSHEQFF

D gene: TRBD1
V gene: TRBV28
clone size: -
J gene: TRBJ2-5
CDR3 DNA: TGTGCCAGCAGTCCGAGGACAGGATATTCCCAAGAGACCCAGTACTTC
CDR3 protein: CASSPRTGYSQETQYF

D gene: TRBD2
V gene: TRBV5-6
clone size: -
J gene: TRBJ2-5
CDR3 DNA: TGTGCCAGCAGCTCGGGGGGACAAGAGACCCAGTACTTC
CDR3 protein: CASSSGGQETQYF

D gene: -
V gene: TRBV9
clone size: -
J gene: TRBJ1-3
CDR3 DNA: TGTGCCAGCAGCGTCGGGCGGACTGGAAACACCATATATTTT
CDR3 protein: CASSVGRTGNTIYF

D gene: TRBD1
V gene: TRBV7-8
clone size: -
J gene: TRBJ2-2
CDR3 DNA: TGTGCCAGCAGCTTAGTACGAGGGGGCGCAACCGGGGAGCTGTTTTTT
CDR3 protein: CASSLVRGGATGELFF

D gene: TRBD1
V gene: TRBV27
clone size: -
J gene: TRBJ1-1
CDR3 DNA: TGTGCCAGCAGTTTTTCTGGGAGGGGGCTGGGGAACACTGAAGCTTTCTTT
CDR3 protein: CASSFSGRGLGNTEAFF

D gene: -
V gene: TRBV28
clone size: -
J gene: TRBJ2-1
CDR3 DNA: TGTGCCAGCAGTTTGCGCCCCGTGGTAGGGGGGGAAATGGTTAACTACAATGAGCAGTTCTTC
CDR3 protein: CASSLRPVVGGEMVNYNEQFF

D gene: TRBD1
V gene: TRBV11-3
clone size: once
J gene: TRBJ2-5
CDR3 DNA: TGTGCCAGCAGCCCTCGACAGGGGCAAGAGACCCAGTACTTC
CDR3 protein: CASSPRQGQETQYF

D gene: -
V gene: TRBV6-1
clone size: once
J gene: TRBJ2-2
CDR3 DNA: TGTGCCAGCAGATTAGACAGAGTGAACACCGGGGAGCTGTTTTTT
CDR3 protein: CASRLDRVNTGELFF

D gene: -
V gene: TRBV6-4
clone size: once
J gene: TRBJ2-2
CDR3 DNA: TGTGCCAGCAGTGATGAAGGGAACACCGGGGAGCTGTTTTTT
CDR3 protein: CASSDEGNTGELFF

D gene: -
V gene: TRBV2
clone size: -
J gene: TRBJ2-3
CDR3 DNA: TGTGCCAGGAAGAAACAGGGCCCAGATACGCAGTATTTT
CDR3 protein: CARKKQGPDTQYF

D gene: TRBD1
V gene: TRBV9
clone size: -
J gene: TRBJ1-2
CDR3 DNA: TGTGCCAGCAGCACCCACAGGGGGGGGAACTATGGCTACACCTTC
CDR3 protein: CASSTHRGGNYGYTF

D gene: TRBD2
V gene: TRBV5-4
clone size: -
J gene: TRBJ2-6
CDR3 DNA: TGTGCCAGCAGCCCAGCGGGGGGCCGCTCTGGGGCCAACGTCCTGACTTTC
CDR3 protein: CASSPAGGRSGANVLTF

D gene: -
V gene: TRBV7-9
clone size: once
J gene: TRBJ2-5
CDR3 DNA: TGTGCCAGCAGCTTAGCGGGGGGTTGGGAGACCCAGTACTTC
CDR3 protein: CASSLAGGWETQYF

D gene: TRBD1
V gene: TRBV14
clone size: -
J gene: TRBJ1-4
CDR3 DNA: TGTGCCAGCAGCCAAGAGTTGGGACAGGGGTATGAAAAACTGTTTTTT
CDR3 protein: CASSQELGQGYEKLFF

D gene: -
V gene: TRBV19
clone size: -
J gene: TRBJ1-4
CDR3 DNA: TGTGCCAGTAGTATAGTGTTGCAGGGCACTAATGAAAAACTGTTTTTT
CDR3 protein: CASSIVLQGTNEKLFF